This T cell receptor (beta chain) was retrieved from a study of cytomegalovirus exposure and HLA in healthy donors. The wider study: The same platform as the roughly 670 first-cohort repertoires was used for the 95 to 150 validation repertoires, a later analysis reported. Overall study findings and caveats: Most observed TCR sequences were rare, whereas some public TCRs were detected in many donors. The study flagged some 170 TCR beta chains as cytomegalovirus-associated.

The germline V gene has CDR1 SGHDT and CDR2 YYEEEE. The V end lost 2 bases, the J end lost 5 bases, and 8 bases lay between the germline ends. The length of the CDR3 is 13 residues. Turning to this clone: Antigen: not known.

Here immunoSEQ multiplex PCR was the method, and the copy in TCRdb shows in-frame clones only, minus some. The repertoire includes 85,000 to 120,000 clones, about 95% of them detected once, and 0.85% to 0.95% sits in the top ten. The donors were part of the validation cohort of 120 subjects. That cohort was separate from the first cohort, which comprised fewer than 800 subjects. The sequence was collected from a woman between 18 and 29 years old in good health and CMV-seronegative. The chain has TRBV5-6 and TRBJ2-1; D gene unclear. The specimen was PBMCs. Here the CDR3 reads CASSFAENNEQFF. CDR3 coding DNA: TGTGCCAGCAGCTTTGCGGAAAACAATGAGCAGTTCTTC.